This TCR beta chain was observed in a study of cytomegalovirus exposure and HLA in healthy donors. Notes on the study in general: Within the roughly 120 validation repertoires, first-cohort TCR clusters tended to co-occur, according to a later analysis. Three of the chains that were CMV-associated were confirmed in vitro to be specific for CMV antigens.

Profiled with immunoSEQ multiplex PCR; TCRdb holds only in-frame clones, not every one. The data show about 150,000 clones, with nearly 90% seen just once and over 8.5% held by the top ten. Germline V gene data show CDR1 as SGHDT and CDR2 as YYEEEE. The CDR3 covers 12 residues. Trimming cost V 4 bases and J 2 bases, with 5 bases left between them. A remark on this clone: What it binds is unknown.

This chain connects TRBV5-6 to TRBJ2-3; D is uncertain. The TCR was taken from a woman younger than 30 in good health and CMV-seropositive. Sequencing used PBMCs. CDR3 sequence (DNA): TGTGCCAGCAGCAGAGACACAGATACGCAGTATTTT. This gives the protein CASSRDTDTQYF. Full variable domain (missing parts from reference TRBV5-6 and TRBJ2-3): DAGVTQSPTHLIKTRGQQVTLRCSPKSGHDTVSWYQQALGQGPQFIFQYYEEEERQRGNFPDRFSGHQFPNYSSELNVNALLLGDSALYLCASSRDTDTQYFGPGTRLTVL.